This is a list of T cell receptor beta chains from one sample in a study of shared clonotypes between healthy human individuals. Repertoires were generated with immunoSEQ multiplex PCR, while TCRdb's copy carries only in-frame clones and drops some. The table lists about 1.1 million clones, 60% to 80% of them singletons. The sequenced sample consisted of memory CD4+ T cells from PBMCs. The receptors were gathered from a man aged 18 to 29 in good health. Some clones in this sample may be carry-over from other donors' samples. Both conserved end residues are part of each CDR3. Fields, in order: J gene, D gene, V gene, clone size, CDR3 protein. The D gene is left open where the match is weak. Size is stated for part of the rows, as once, few or many counts, or as a class when the clone is expanded.

J gene: TRBJ2-2; D gene: TRBD2; V gene: TRBV2; clone size: -; CDR3 protein: CASSLTSPNTGELFF
J gene: TRBJ2-5; D gene: TRBD1; V gene: TRBV11-2; clone size: -; CDR3 protein: CASSLGDRGPWETQYF
J gene: TRBJ2-7; D gene: -; V gene: TRBV30; clone size: -; CDR3 protein: CAWRSRASYEQYF
J gene: TRBJ2-7; D gene: -; V gene: TRBV6-6; clone size: -; CDR3 protein: CASMPHSSYEQYF
J gene: TRBJ2-2; D gene: TRBD1; V gene: TRBV18; clone size: -; CDR3 protein: CASSQQSYRGTGELFF
J gene: TRBJ2-1; D gene: TRBD1; V gene: TRBV4-1; clone size: once; CDR3 protein: CASSHPRPGQGAREQFF
J gene: TRBJ2-5; D gene: TRBD1; V gene: TRBV2; clone size: -; CDR3 protein: CASSEEGQGGETQYF
J gene: TRBJ2-5; D gene: TRBD1; V gene: TRBV7-9; clone size: few; CDR3 protein: CASSLTGGAWETQYF
J gene: TRBJ2-1; D gene: TRBD2; V gene: TRBV30; clone size: -; CDR3 protein: CAWKGGIAGDGNEQFF
J gene: TRBJ1-1; D gene: -; V gene: TRBV6-1; clone size: -; CDR3 protein: CASLPGAANTEAFF
J gene: TRBJ1-4; D gene: TRBD1; V gene: TRBV2; clone size: -; CDR3 protein: CASSARRTGGTNEKLFF
J gene: TRBJ2-2; D gene: -; V gene: TRBV7-2; clone size: few; CDR3 protein: CASSPQGTNTGELFF
J gene: TRBJ2-2; D gene: TRBD1; V gene: TRBV28; clone size: -; CDR3 protein: CASSLWDRDTGELFF
J gene: TRBJ1-1; D gene: -; V gene: TRBV29-1; clone size: few; CDR3 protein: CSVGDGRTEAFF
J gene: TRBJ2-6; D gene: -; V gene: TRBV7-3; clone size: -; CDR3 protein: CASSLVFSGANVLTF
J gene: TRBJ2-1; D gene: TRBD2; V gene: TRBV4-1; clone size: -; CDR3 protein: CASSQSGLADYNEQFF
J gene: TRBJ1-2; D gene: -; V gene: TRBV6-5; clone size: -; CDR3 protein: CASSRPGAQHYGYTF
J gene: TRBJ2-7; D gene: -; V gene: TRBV7-6; clone size: few; CDR3 protein: CASSFGRTYEQYF
J gene: TRBJ2-2; D gene: -; V gene: TRBV29-1; clone size: -; CDR3 protein: CSVGLWGRVTGELFF
J gene: TRBJ2-7; D gene: -; V gene: TRBV7-8; clone size: -; CDR3 protein: CASSSTGWGSVPYEQYF
J gene: TRBJ2-7; D gene: -; V gene: TRBV5-1; clone size: -; CDR3 protein: CASRVEDRAYEQYF
J gene: TRBJ2-7; D gene: -; V gene: TRBV5-1; clone size: -; CDR3 protein: CASSLGLFPYEQYF
J gene: TRBJ2-3; D gene: -; V gene: TRBV7-9; clone size: -; CDR3 protein: CASSPNLGTSITDTQYF
J gene: TRBJ2-1; D gene: TRBD2; V gene: TRBV9; clone size: -; CDR3 protein: CASSVVPSGRAKDEQFF
J gene: TRBJ1-5; D gene: -; V gene: TRBV15; clone size: -; CDR3 protein: CATSTAARGWQPQHF
J gene: TRBJ2-7; D gene: TRBD1; V gene: TRBV6-5; clone size: -; CDR3 protein: CASRGQGDTYEQYF
J gene: TRBJ2-3; D gene: -; V gene: TRBV5-4; clone size: -; CDR3 protein: CASSQLGQPDTQYF
J gene: TRBJ2-2; D gene: TRBD1; V gene: TRBV6-5; clone size: -; CDR3 protein: CASTPGGPSGGELFF
J gene: TRBJ2-5; D gene: -; V gene: TRBV20-1; clone size: -; CDR3 protein: CSATEQTQYF
J gene: TRBJ2-3; D gene: TRBD2; V gene: TRBV29-1; clone size: -; CDR3 protein: CSVLPLAGGPLDTQYF
J gene: TRBJ1-1; D gene: -; V gene: TRBV7-2; clone size: -; CDR3 protein: CASSLAGMNTEAFF
J gene: TRBJ1-4; D gene: -; V gene: TRBV25-1; clone size: -; CDR3 protein: CASRALGANEKLFF
J gene: TRBJ2-7; D gene: -; V gene: TRBV5-1; clone size: -; CDR3 protein: CASSLGGYSYEQYF
J gene: TRBJ2-7; D gene: TRBD1; V gene: TRBV19; clone size: -; CDR3 protein: CASSAGQGRNEQYF
J gene: TRBJ1-2; D gene: -; V gene: TRBV4-2; clone size: -; CDR3 protein: CASSPRDTLNYGYTF
J gene: TRBJ1-1; D gene: -; V gene: TRBV27; clone size: -; CDR3 protein: CASSSLRQRTEAFF
J gene: TRBJ2-5; D gene: TRBD2; V gene: TRBV4-1; clone size: -; CDR3 protein: CASSHQDRAQTSGSLETQYF
J gene: TRBJ1-5; D gene: TRBD1; V gene: TRBV7-3; clone size: -; CDR3 protein: CASSPGTGRGNQPQHF